Below, 3 T cell receptor beta chains from the same sample are listed, as sequenced in a study of response to subunit inactivated influenza vaccine. In TCRdb, the RT-PCR reads were re-called with MiXCR into one record per CDR3 protein. Of about 800,000 distinct CDR3 sequences in the sample, approximately 22% were seen once. The sample in question was PBMCs from blood, obtained 5 days after vaccination. These receptors were obtained from a man in his fifties or sixties who received an inactivated influenza vaccine.

The J gene is TRBJ2-4, the V gene TRBV4-3; TRBD1 is a possible D gene (5 bases). Trimming took 0 bases from V and 9 from J, leaving 9 bases between them. CDR3 length: 13 residues. Germline CDR1 is LGHNA and CDR2 is YSLEER. CDR3 loop: CASSQDRGSIQYF. The CDR3, as DNA: TGCGCCAGCAGCCAAGATAGGGGTAGCATTCAGTACTTC.

In DNA, the CDR3 is TGCAGTGCTACCAAGAGATCCTATAGCAATCAGCCCCAGCATTTT. This codes for CSATKRSYSNQPQHF. The rearrangement joins TRBV20-1 to TRBJ1-5; D is uncertain. The germline V gene has CDR1 DFQATT and CDR2 SNEGSKA (reference sequence). The CDR3 length is 15 residues. V lost 4 bases to trimming and J lost 0 bases, with 13 bases between them.

The table lists this clonotype with a few counts. CDR3 protein: CASSVGFGSRKETQYF. DNA of the CDR3: TGTGCCAGCAGCGTAGGATTTGGGTCGCGTAAAGAGACCCAGTACTTC. The chain carries TRBV9 and TRBJ2-5, with unresolved D. Germline CDR1 reads SGDLS; CDR2 reads YYNGEE. The CDR3 contains 16 residues. The germline V and J ends were trimmed by 0 bases and 3 bases, with 15 bases remaining between them.